This record looks at one T cell receptor beta chain sequence and its context. This CDR3 has 15 amino acids. V lost 1 base and J lost 0, with 7 bases in between. Germline lookup yields CDR1 SGHNT and CDR2 YENEEA. This specimen belongs to a study of technical replicates of blood from a handful of donors. The protocol was immunoSEQ multiplex PCR, while the TCRdb copy is restricted to in-frame clones and leaves out a portion. The top ten hold 0.36% of the sample, which has tens of thousands of clones, 95% to 97% seen once. The V call is TRBV11-3, the J call TRBJ1-3; D unclear. The material sequenced was T cells isolated from PBMCs. The receptor's source is a human donor in good health. The CDR3 loop reads CASSLGGTSGNTIYF. As DNA, the CDR3 is TGTGCCAGCAGCTTAGGAGGTACCTCTGGAAACACCATATATTTT.